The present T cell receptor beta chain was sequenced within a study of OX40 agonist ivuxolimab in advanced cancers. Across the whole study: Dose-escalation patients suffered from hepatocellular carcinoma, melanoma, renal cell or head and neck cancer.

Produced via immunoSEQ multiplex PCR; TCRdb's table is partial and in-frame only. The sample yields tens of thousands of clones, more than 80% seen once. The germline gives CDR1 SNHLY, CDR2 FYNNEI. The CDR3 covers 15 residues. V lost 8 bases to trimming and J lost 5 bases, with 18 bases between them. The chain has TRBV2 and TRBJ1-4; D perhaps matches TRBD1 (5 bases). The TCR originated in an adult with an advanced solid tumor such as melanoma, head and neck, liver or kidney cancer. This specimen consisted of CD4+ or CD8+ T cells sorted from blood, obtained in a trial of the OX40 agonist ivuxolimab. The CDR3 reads CASGRIGALNEKLFF. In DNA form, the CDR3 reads TGTGCCAGCGGTCGCATAGGGGCGTTAAATGAAAAACTGTTTTTT. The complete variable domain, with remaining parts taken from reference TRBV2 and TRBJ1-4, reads EPEVTQTPSHQVTQMGQEVILRCVPISNHLYFYWYRQILGQKVEFLVSFYNNEISEKSEIFDDQFSVERPDGSNFTLKIRSTKLEDSAMYFCASGRIGALNEKLFFGSGTQLSVL.